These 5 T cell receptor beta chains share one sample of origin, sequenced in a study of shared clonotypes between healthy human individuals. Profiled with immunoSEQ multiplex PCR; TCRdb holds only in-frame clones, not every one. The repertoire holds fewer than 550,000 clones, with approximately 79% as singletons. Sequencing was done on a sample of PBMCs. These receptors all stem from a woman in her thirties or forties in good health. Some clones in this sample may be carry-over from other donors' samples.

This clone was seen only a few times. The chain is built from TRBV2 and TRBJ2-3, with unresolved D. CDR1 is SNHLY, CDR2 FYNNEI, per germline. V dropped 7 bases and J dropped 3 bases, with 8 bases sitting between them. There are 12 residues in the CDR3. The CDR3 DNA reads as TGTGCCAGCAATCTAGAGACAGATACGCAGTATTTT. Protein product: CASNLETDTQYF.

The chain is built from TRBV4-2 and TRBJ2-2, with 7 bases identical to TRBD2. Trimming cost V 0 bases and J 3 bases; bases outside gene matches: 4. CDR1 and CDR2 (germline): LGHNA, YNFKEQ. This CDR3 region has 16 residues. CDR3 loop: CASSQEGGRDTGELFF. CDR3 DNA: TGTGCCAGCAGCCAAGAGGGAGGGAGGGACACCGGGGAGCTGTTTTTT.

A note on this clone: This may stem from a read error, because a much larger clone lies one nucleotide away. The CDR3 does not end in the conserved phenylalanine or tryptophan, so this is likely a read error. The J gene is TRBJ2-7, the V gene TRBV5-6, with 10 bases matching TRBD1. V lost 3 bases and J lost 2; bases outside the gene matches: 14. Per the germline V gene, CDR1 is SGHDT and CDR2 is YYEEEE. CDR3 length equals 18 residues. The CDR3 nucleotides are TGTGCCAGCAGCTCCCACCGGGACAGGGGTATCGTTACCTACGAGCAGTACCTC. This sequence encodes CASSSHRDRGIVTYEQYL.

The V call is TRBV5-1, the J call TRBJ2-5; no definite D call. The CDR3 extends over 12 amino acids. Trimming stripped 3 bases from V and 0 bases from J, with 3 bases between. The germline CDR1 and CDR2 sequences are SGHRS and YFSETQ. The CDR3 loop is CASSSNQETQYF. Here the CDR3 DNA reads TGCGCCAGCAGCTCCAACCAAGAGACCCAGTACTTC.

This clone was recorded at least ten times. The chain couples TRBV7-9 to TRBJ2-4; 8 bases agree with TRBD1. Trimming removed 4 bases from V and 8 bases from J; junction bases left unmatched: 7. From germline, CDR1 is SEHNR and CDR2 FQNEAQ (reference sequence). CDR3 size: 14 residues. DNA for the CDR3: TGTGCCAGCAGCTCAGACAGGGGCGGTGACATTCAGTACTTC. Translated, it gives CASSSDRGGDIQYF.